This is a list of T cell receptor beta chains from one sample in a study of shared T cell receptors in the human thymus. Clones were sequenced by immunoSEQ multiplex PCR, and TCRdb holds only the in-frame ones, with some missing. The sample consists of over 650,000 clones, about 89% of them appearing once. Another study also made use of these data, one on human thymus T cells.

Sequences were obtained from thymocytes. These receptor sequences come from a boy less than two years old with a congenital heart defect. CDR3s include the opening cysteine and the closing phenylalanine or tryptophan. Fields, in order: D gene, clone size, V gene, J gene, CDR3 DNA, CDR3 protein. A D gene is named only where the DNA matches it firmly. The size entry is marked missing in some rows and otherwise reads once, few, many or a size class.

d_call: TRBD2
clone_size: .
v_call: TRBV7-8
j_call: TRBJ2-1
cdr3_nt: TGTGCCAGCAGCTATACTATGGGACTAGCGGGAGGGCCTTCCTACAATGAGCAGTTCTTC
cdr3_aa: CASSYTMGLAGGPSYNEQFF

d_call: .
clone_size: once
v_call: TRBV19
j_call: TRBJ2-2
cdr3_nt: TGTGCCAGTAGTCTTCTAGCTCTAAACACCGGGGAGCTGTTTTTT
cdr3_aa: CASSLLALNTGELFF

d_call: .
clone_size: .
v_call: TRBV7-3
j_call: TRBJ2-3
cdr3_nt: TGTGCCAGCAGCCCTAGCCAGCGGAGCACAGATACGCAGTATTTT
cdr3_aa: CASSPSQRSTDTQYF

d_call: .
clone_size: .
v_call: TRBV4-1
j_call: TRBJ1-3
cdr3_nt: TGCGCCAGCAGCCAAGGTAAGGGGAAGAAGGAGCCTGGAAACACCATATATTTT
cdr3_aa: CASSQGKGKKEPGNTIYF

d_call: .
clone_size: .
v_call: TRBV27
j_call: TRBJ2-1
cdr3_nt: TGTGCCAGCAGTGATTGGCCTAGCGACTACAATGAGCAGTTCTTC
cdr3_aa: CASSDWPSDYNEQFF

d_call: TRBD1
clone_size: .
v_call: TRBV27
j_call: TRBJ1-3
cdr3_nt: TGTGCCAGCAGTTACAGACAGGGGTTCGGCACCATATATTTT
cdr3_aa: CASSYRQGFGTIYF

d_call: .
clone_size: .
v_call: TRBV7-7
j_call: TRBJ2-5
cdr3_nt: TGTGCCAGCAGCGTCCTTGGGGCTGGCCCAATTCAAGAAGAGACCCAGTACTTC
cdr3_aa: CASSVLGAGPIQEETQYF

d_call: .
clone_size: .
v_call: TRBV28
j_call: TRBJ1-2
cdr3_nt: TGTGCCAGCAGTTTCGCAGGGTGGTACTATGGCTACACCTTC
cdr3_aa: CASSFAGWYYGYTF

d_call: TRBD1
clone_size: .
v_call: TRBV28
j_call: TRBJ1-2
cdr3_nt: TGTGCCAGCAGTGCGGGGGACAGGTCTTATGGCTACACCTTC
cdr3_aa: CASSAGDRSYGYTF

d_call: TRBD1
clone_size: .
v_call: TRBV7-8
j_call: TRBJ2-3
cdr3_nt: TGTGCCAGCAGCTTGGGACAGCGACTCACAGATACGCAGTATTTT
cdr3_aa: CASSLGQRLTDTQYF

d_call: TRBD1
clone_size: once
v_call: TRBV6-5
j_call: TRBJ2-7
cdr3_nt: TGTGCCAGCAGTTACGACAGGGGCTACGAGCAGTACTTC
cdr3_aa: CASSYDRGYEQYF

d_call: TRBD1
clone_size: .
v_call: TRBV20-1
j_call: TRBJ1-1
cdr3_nt: TGCAGTGGGAGACAGGGTGAAGCTTTCTTT
cdr3_aa: CSGRQGEAFF

d_call: .
clone_size: .
v_call: TRBV7-2
j_call: TRBJ1-6
cdr3_nt: TGTGCCAGCAGCTTAGGGAGGGACCCCTATAATTCACCCCTCCACTTT
cdr3_aa: CASSLGRDPYNSPLHF

d_call: .
clone_size: .
v_call: TRBV12-5
j_call: TRBJ1-1
cdr3_nt: TGTGCTAGTGGTTTGAGGGGGTTTAACACTGAAGCTTTCTTT
cdr3_aa: CASGLRGFNTEAFF

d_call: .
clone_size: .
v_call: TRBV5-4
j_call: TRBJ1-3
cdr3_nt: TGTGCCAGCAGCTTGGTATGGGGGGAAGTGGGAAACACCATATATTTT
cdr3_aa: CASSLVWGEVGNTIYF

d_call: .
clone_size: once
v_call: TRBV25-1
j_call: TRBJ1-1
cdr3_nt: TGTGCCAGCAGTGCGTGGGGCATGAACACTGAAGCTTTCTTT
cdr3_aa: CASSAWGMNTEAFF

d_call: TRBD1
clone_size: .
v_call: TRBV4-1
j_call: TRBJ2-2
cdr3_nt: TGCGCCAGCAGCCAAGTCGACCAGGACAGGGGGAACACCGGGGAGCTGTTTTTT
cdr3_aa: CASSQVDQDRGNTGELFF

d_call: .
clone_size: .
v_call: TRBV7-2
j_call: TRBJ2-7
cdr3_nt: TGTGCCAGCAGCTATAGGAGCCCCTACGAGCAGTACTTC
cdr3_aa: CASSYRSPYEQYF

d_call: TRBD1
clone_size: .
v_call: TRBV10-3
j_call: TRBJ2-5
cdr3_nt: TGTGCCATTTGGACAGGGTACCCTCAAGAGACCCAGTACTTC
cdr3_aa: CAIWTGYPQETQYF

d_call: .
clone_size: .
v_call: TRBV4-3
j_call: TRBJ2-7
cdr3_nt: TGCGCCAGCAGCCAAGATGGAAACAGGAGCTACGAGCAGTACTTC
cdr3_aa: CASSQDGNRSYEQYF

d_call: TRBD1
clone_size: .
v_call: TRBV25-1
j_call: TRBJ2-7
cdr3_nt: TGTGCCAGCAGGCAGGACAGGGACGAGCAGTACTTC
cdr3_aa: CASRQDRDEQYF

d_call: TRBD1
clone_size: .
v_call: TRBV6-5
j_call: TRBJ1-2
cdr3_nt: TGTGCCAGCAGTCCCCGGGACAGGATCTATGGCTACACCTTC
cdr3_aa: CASSPRDRIYGYTF

d_call: .
clone_size: .
v_call: TRBV4-1
j_call: TRBJ2-2
cdr3_nt: TGCGCCAGCAGAAAGAACGCAGGGGGGGAGCTGTTTTTT
cdr3_aa: CASRKNAGGELFF

d_call: .
clone_size: .
v_call: TRBV27
j_call: TRBJ2-2
cdr3_nt: TGTGCCAGCCGCCTACCGACAACCGGGGAGCTGTTTTTT
cdr3_aa: CASRLPTTGELFF

d_call: .
clone_size: .
v_call: TRBV6-1
j_call: TRBJ2-7
cdr3_nt: TGTGCCAGCAGTGACCTCGGACAGGAGCAGTACTTC
cdr3_aa: CASSDLGQEQYF

d_call: .
clone_size: .
v_call: TRBV27
j_call: TRBJ1-6
cdr3_nt: TGTGCCAGCAGTTTACATAAAATGAGGGTGAATTCACCCCTCCACTTT
cdr3_aa: CASSLHKMRVNSPLHF

d_call: .
clone_size: .
v_call: TRBV27
j_call: TRBJ1-5
cdr3_nt: TGTGTCAGCAGTTTCGGGAGATGGGGTCAGCCCCAGCATTTT
cdr3_aa: CVSSFGRWGQPQHF

d_call: TRBD1
clone_size: .
v_call: TRBV5-1
j_call: TRBJ2-7
cdr3_nt: TGCGCCAGCAGCTGGACGACAGGGACCTACGAGCAGTACTTC
cdr3_aa: CASSWTTGTYEQYF

d_call: TRBD2
clone_size: few
v_call: TRBV18
j_call: TRBJ2-7
cdr3_nt: TGTGCCAGCTCTCCTCGACTAGCGGGGAGCTCCTACGAGCAGTACTTC
cdr3_aa: CASSPRLAGSSYEQYF

d_call: .
clone_size: .
v_call: TRBV7-8
j_call: TRBJ2-7
cdr3_nt: TGTGCCAGCAGCCCTCCGACAGAGAGCTACGAGCAGTACTTC
cdr3_aa: CASSPPTESYEQYF

d_call: .
clone_size: .
v_call: TRBV15
j_call: TRBJ1-3
cdr3_nt: TGTGCCACCAGCAGAGGGGGGAACAGGGCTGGAAACACCATATATTTT
cdr3_aa: CATSRGGNRAGNTIYF

d_call: .
clone_size: .
v_call: TRBV5-1
j_call: TRBJ2-7
cdr3_nt: TGCGCCAGCAGCTTGGCCGACGGGATTACCTACGAGCAGTACTTC
cdr3_aa: CASSLADGITYEQYF

d_call: TRBD1
clone_size: .
v_call: TRBV6-5
j_call: TRBJ1-1
cdr3_nt: TGTGCCAGCAGTTACTTCCTGGACAGGGAGAACACTGAAGCTTTCTTT
cdr3_aa: CASSYFLDRENTEAFF

d_call: TRBD2
clone_size: .
v_call: TRBV14
j_call: TRBJ2-3
cdr3_nt: TGTGCCAGCAGCCAAGGGCTAGCGGGAGTAGATACGCAGTATTTT
cdr3_aa: CASSQGLAGVDTQYF

d_call: .
clone_size: .
v_call: TRBV28
j_call: TRBJ1-4
cdr3_nt: TGTGCCAGCAGTTTATTAGGCAGGGAAGGCGAAAAACTGTTTTTT
cdr3_aa: CASSLLGREGEKLFF

d_call: TRBD1
clone_size: .
v_call: TRBV28
j_call: TRBJ2-7
cdr3_nt: TGTGCCAGCAGTAATAACCCGGGACAGGGAGCCTACGAGCAGTACTTC
cdr3_aa: CASSNNPGQGAYEQYF

d_call: .
clone_size: few
v_call: TRBV28
j_call: TRBJ2-6
cdr3_nt: TGTGCCAGCAGTTTCAGGAGGGCTGGGGCCAACGTCCTGACTTTC
cdr3_aa: CASSFRRAGANVLTF

d_call: TRBD1
clone_size: .
v_call: TRBV19
j_call: TRBJ2-3
cdr3_nt: TGTGCCAGTAGTATCGGGACAGGTCGTGGCACAGATACGCAGTATTTT
cdr3_aa: CASSIGTGRGTDTQYF

d_call: TRBD1
clone_size: .
v_call: TRBV5-1
j_call: TRBJ2-7
cdr3_nt: TGCGCCAGCACCCGGACAGGTGACTCCTACGAGCAGTACTTC
cdr3_aa: CASTRTGDSYEQYF

d_call: .
clone_size: .
v_call: TRBV5-8
j_call: TRBJ2-7
cdr3_nt: TGTGCCAGCAGTCGGGAAAGGACGGAGTATTACTCCTACGAGCAGTACTTC
cdr3_aa: CASSRERTEYYSYEQYF

d_call: .
clone_size: once
v_call: TRBV7-9
j_call: TRBJ1-1
cdr3_nt: TGTGCCAGCAGCATAGGGGCGGGGACTGAAGCTTTCTTT
cdr3_aa: CASSIGAGTEAFF

d_call: .
clone_size: .
v_call: TRBV12-2
j_call: TRBJ1-3
cdr3_nt: TGCGCAAGTCGAACTTTAACAGGGCCCTCTGGAAACACCATATATTTT
cdr3_aa: CASRTLTGPSGNTIYF

d_call: .
clone_size: .
v_call: TRBV5-1
j_call: TRBJ2-1
cdr3_nt: TGCGCCAGCAGCTTGGAGGTAGCGGTGATCTACAATGAGCAGTTCTTC
cdr3_aa: CASSLEVAVIYNEQFF

d_call: .
clone_size: .
v_call: TRBV4-1
j_call: TRBJ1-2
cdr3_nt: TGCGCCAGCAGCGAAAGGGCAGGGGACTATGGCTACACCTTC
cdr3_aa: CASSERAGDYGYTF

d_call: TRBD1
clone_size: .
v_call: TRBV5-1
j_call: TRBJ1-1
cdr3_nt: TGCGCCAGCAGCTTGGCGACCACTACAACAGGGGTGAACACTGAAGCTTTCTTT
cdr3_aa: CASSLATTTTGVNTEAFF

d_call: .
clone_size: .
v_call: TRBV25-1
j_call: TRBJ1-1
cdr3_nt: TGTGCCAGCAGTGAAGGAGGGACCTTGAACACTGAAGCTTTCTTT
cdr3_aa: CASSEGGTLNTEAFF

d_call: .
clone_size: .
v_call: TRBV2
j_call: TRBJ1-2
cdr3_nt: TGTGCCAGCAGTGCTACCTTGAATGGGGCCCGTAACTATGGCTACACCTTC
cdr3_aa: CASSATLNGARNYGYTF

d_call: TRBD1
clone_size: .
v_call: TRBV15
j_call: TRBJ2-7
cdr3_nt: TGTGCCACCAGCAGAGATCTCCAGGACAGGGACCTCTCGAACTACGAGCAGTACTTC
cdr3_aa: CATSRDLQDRDLSNYEQYF

d_call: .
clone_size: few
v_call: TRBV27
j_call: TRBJ1-5
cdr3_nt: TGTGCCAGCAGTGCCAGGCCCACTGCGAATACAGGTAAAGATCAGCCCCAGCATTTT
cdr3_aa: CASSARPTANTGKDQPQHF

d_call: .
clone_size: .
v_call: TRBV19
j_call: TRBJ1-3
cdr3_nt: TGTGCCAGTAGTATTGGCCCTTCTGGAAACACCATATATTTT
cdr3_aa: CASSIGPSGNTIYF